The source of this T cell receptor (beta chain) is a study of naive CD8 T cells in extremely preterm neonates. Using immunoSEQ multiplex PCR, the repertoire was profiled, and TCRdb retains in-frame clones only, with some absent. The sample shows 5,000 to 6,500 clones, approximately 97% of them seen only once. The germline V gene has CDR1 LNHNV and CDR2 YYDKDF (reference sequence). Trimming took off 7 bases at V and 0 bases at J, with 16 bases between the two ends. The CDR3 runs to 17 residues. This chain uses TRBV15 with TRBJ1-6; a possible D gene is TRBD1 (5 bases). Sequenced material: naive CD8+ T cells from blood. The TCR sequence derives from a human donor in good health. The CDR3 DNA is TGTGCCACCACCCAGGGAATTCGCGACTCCTATAATTCACCCCTCCACTTT. This sequence encodes CATTQGIRDSYNSPLHF.